This T cell receptor (beta chain) was captured by sequencing in a study of blood T cell repertoires in COVID-19. The wider study: The United States, Italy and Spain supplied acute and convalescent COVID-19 samples. The cDNA or gDNA used as material had been derived from T cells, B-cell-depleted T cells, or PBMCs.

CDR1 is SGHTS, CDR2 YDEGEE, per germline. The CDR3 consists of 15 residues. Trimming took 3 bases from V and 2 from J; bases not matched to a gene: 7. Under the authors' procedure: Estimation of nucleated cell counts relied on the amplification of reference gene primers. Sequenced by immunoSEQ multiplex PCR; TCRdb stores in-frame clones only, minus some. That table supplies the V and J calls and clone size; D and trimming were determined from the DNA. The profile shows more than 130,000 clones, 84% of them singletons. The rearrangement uses TRBV5-8 and TRBJ2-7; 8 nucleotides agree with TRBD1. The source material was peripheral blood. The sequence derives from a human donor in a cohort sampled during active COVID-19. CDR3 in DNA: TGTGCCAGCAGCTCGGGTTTGACAGGGGCCTACGAGCAGTACTTC. It codes for CASSSGLTGAYEQYF.